These 28 T cell receptor beta chains came from one sample sequenced in a study of control samples from healthy donors and cancer patients. Produced via immunoSEQ multiplex PCR; TCRdb's table is partial and in-frame only. This sample carries approximately 79,000 clones, approximately 90% of them seen once, and the ten largest clones take roughly 6.7%. Sample: blood. These receptors came from a middle-aged man in good health.

The V and J genes are TRBV2 and TRBJ2-3; 11 nucleotides agree with TRBD1. Germline V gives CDR1 SNHLY, CDR2 FYNNEI. The V segment lost 9 bases and the J segment 2 bases; nucleotides outside the gene matches: 1. This CDR3 comprises 13 residues. In DNA form, the CDR3 reads TGTGCCAGGGACAGGGGGCTCACAGATACGCAGTATTTT. Residues: CARDRGLTDTQYF.

The chain joins TRBV5-4 to TRBJ1-2; D not certain. Germline-derived CDR1 and CDR2 are SGHNT and YYREEE (reference sequence). The V end was cut by 0 bases, the J end by 8 bases, with 14 bases between. The CDR3 runs to 14 residues. DNA of the CDR3: TGTGCCAGCAGCTTGGTTAATCCCGCGGAAGGCTACACCTTC. Encoded protein: CASSLVNPAEGYTF.

V and J are TRBV6-5 and TRBJ1-3, with no clear D. V lost 2 bases to trimming and J lost 4 bases, with 6 bases between them. The CDR3 contains 13 residues. Germline CDR1 is MNHEY and CDR2 is SVGAGI. CDR3 residues: CASSYVLGNTIYF. The DNA of the CDR3 is TGTGCCAGCAGTTACGTCCTCGGAAACACCATATATTTT.

This chain uses TRBV2 with TRBJ2-5, with D maybe TRBD2 (6 bases). The ends were cut back, 5 bases at V and 3 bases at J, with 16 bases in the middle. Germline values: CDR1 SNHLY, CDR2 FYNNEI. CDR3 length equals 15 residues. Here the CDR3 reads CASSTLGLQKETQYF. CDR3 coding DNA: TGTGCCAGCAGTACTTTGGGACTGCAAAAAGAGACCCAGTACTTC.

CDR3 nucleotides: TGTGCCAGCAGCTTAGGACAGGGAGTTGACTATGGCTACACCTTC. It codes for CASSLGQGVDYGYTF. This chain connects TRBV7-3 to TRBJ1-2; 8 bases map to TRBD1. The CDR3 has 15 amino acids. Germline lookup yields CDR1 SGHTA and CDR2 FQGTGA. The V segment lost 2 bases and the J segment 3 bases; nucleotides outside the gene matches: 5.

The V and J genes are TRBV3-1 (or the pseudogene TRBV3-2) and TRBJ2-7; the D is unclear. V lost 0 bases and J lost 6, with 15 bases in between. The CDR3 loop spans 15 amino acids. Germline values: CDR1 LGHDT, CDR2 YNNKEL (reference sequence). CDR3 residues: CASSQDVAGSREQYF. CDR3 coding DNA: TGTGCCAGCAGCCAAGATGTAGCAGGATCTCGCGAGCAGTACTTC.

The chain carries TRBV5-6 and TRBJ1-4; the D is unclear. This CDR3 has 18 residues. CDR1 and CDR2 (germline): SGHDT, YYEEEE. Deletions cut 4 bases from V and 2 bases from J, with 21 bases between. This CDR3 is CASSTRRSRLGTNEKLFF. For the CDR3, the DNA is TGTGCCAGCAGCACGCGAAGATCCAGATTGGGCACTAATGAAAAACTGTTTTTT.

V is TRBV2 and J is TRBJ2-2, with a weak D call TRBD1 (5 bases). CDR1 and CDR2 from the germline V gene are SNHLY and FYNNEI. V was shortened by 6 bases and J by 5 bases, with 16 bases between the two germline ends. The CDR3 length is 15 residues. The CDR3 sequence is CASRVDRIWTGELFF. DNA of the CDR3: TGTGCCAGCAGGGTAGACAGAATTTGGACCGGGGAGCTGTTTTTT.

This chain uses TRBV5-4 with TRBJ1-2; D gene uncertain. This CDR3 is built from 16 residues. From germline, CDR1 is SGHNT and CDR2 YYREEE (reference sequence). V lost 4 bases to trimming and J lost 0 bases, with 16 bases between them. The CDR3 spells CASSKPASIANYGYTF. CDR3 nucleotides: TGTGCCAGCAGCAAACCCGCGAGTATAGCTAACTATGGCTACACCTTC.

CDR3 sequence (DNA): TGTGCCAGCAGCCCTAGTATGAACACTGAAGCTTTCTTT. It yields the protein CASSPSMNTEAFF. This chain links TRBV7-3 with TRBJ1-1; D unclear. V dropped 5 bases and J dropped 0 bases, with 7 bases sitting between them. The CDR3 spans 13 residues. Germline V lookup: CDR1 SGHTA, CDR2 FQGTGA.

V usage is TRBV13 and J usage is TRBJ2-1; TRBD2 matches at 12 bases. J was trimmed by 7 bases and V by 4 bases; bases with no gene match: 8. The CDR3 has 16 amino acids. Germline CDR1 reads PRHDT; CDR2 reads FYEKMQ (reference sequence). This chain's CDR3 is CASSYTALAGGNEQFF. CDR3 coding DNA: TGTGCCAGCAGCTACACGGCCCTAGCGGGGGGGAATGAGCAGTTCTTC.

J is TRBJ2-3 and V is TRBV5-6; D gene ambiguous. Germline V gene lookup returns CDR1 SGHDT and CDR2 YYEEEE. The CDR3 is made up of 14 amino acids. With 5 bases removed from V and 0 bases from J, the gap between germline ends came to 10 bases. CDR3 region: CASSVVSSTDTQYF. CDR3 nucleotide sequence: TGTGCCAGCAGTGTCGTCAGTAGCACAGATACGCAGTATTTT.

The chain joins TRBV21-1 to TRBJ2-5. TRBV21-1 represents a pseudogene. The CDR3 consists of 16 residues. The CDR3 sequence: CASSKGMGRAQETQYF. The CDR3, as DNA: TGTGCCAGCAGCAAAGGTATGGGACGGGCCCAAGAGACCCAGTACTTC.

V usage is TRBV2 and J usage is TRBJ1-6; D unresolved. CDR3 size: 16 residues. V was clipped by 3 bases and J by 0 bases, with 9 bases between them. Germline lookup yields CDR1 SNHLY and CDR2 FYNNEI. The CDR3 reads CASSDTLSSYNSPLHF. Here the CDR3 DNA reads TGTGCCAGCAGTGACACATTGAGCTCCTATAATTCACCCCTCCACTTT. Full variable domain (remainder filled in from reference TRBV2 and TRBJ1-6): EPEVTQTPSHQVTQMGQEVILRCVPISNHLYFYWYRQILGQKVEFLVSFYNNEISEKSEIFDDQFSVERPDGSNFTLKIRSTKLEDSAMYFCASSDTLSSYNSPLHFGNGTRLTVT.

The J gene is TRBJ1-5, the V gene TRBV10-3; 10 bases are a match to TRBD1. From germline, CDR1 is ENHRY and CDR2 SYGVKD. V lost 8 bases to trimming and J lost 6 bases; unmatched junction nucleotides: 7. The CDR3 runs 14 residues. This CDR3 reads CAISTGGFGQPQHF. CDR3 in DNA: TGTGCCATCTCGACAGGGGGCTTCGGTCAGCCCCAGCATTTT.

This clone was recorded once. The CDR3 spells CASSLDRGRQEKLFF. The CDR3 DNA is TGTGCCAGCAGCTTGGACAGGGGGCGACAGGAAAAACTGTTTTTT. The chain uses TRBV5-8 and TRBJ1-4; 9 bases agree with TRBD1. The V gene end was trimmed by 0 bases and the J gene end by 8 bases; junction bases not matched to a gene: 5. CDR3 size: 15 residues. The germline V gene has CDR1 SGHTS and CDR2 YDEGEE.

J is TRBJ2-1 and V is TRBV18; 7 bases align to TRBD1. The CDR3 spans 15 residues. Germline V lookup: CDR1 KGHSH, CDR2 LQKENI. The junction had 10 bases not matched to a gene; V was cut back by 3 bases and J by 8 bases. This CDR3 is CASSPVRTGGDEQFF. DNA of the CDR3: TGTGCCAGCTCACCCGTCAGGACAGGTGGCGATGAGCAGTTCTTC.

The chain employs TRBV27 and TRBJ1-5; D possibly corresponds to TRBD1 (5 bases). The CDR3 is 14 residues long. Per germline, CDR1 MNHEY and CDR2 SMNVEV (reference sequence). The V end lost 5 bases, the J end lost 3 bases, and 11 bases lay between the germline ends. The CDR3 protein is CASSPTVINQPQHF. CDR3 sequence (DNA): TGTGCCAGCAGTCCGACAGTGATCAATCAGCCCCAGCATTTT.

The chain is built from TRBV6-2 or TRBV6-3 and TRBJ2-3; tentatively, D is TRBD1 or TRBD2 (5 bases each). The V end lost 2 bases, the J end lost 5 bases, and 11 bases lay between the germline ends. Germline values: CDR1 MNHEY, CDR2 SVGEGT. This CDR3 has 14 residues. This CDR3 reads CASSYRAGGDTQYF. The CDR3 DNA sequence: TGTGCCAGCAGTTACCGGGCTGGGGGAGATACGCAGTATTTT.

This chain links TRBV7-2 with TRBJ2-5, with 7 bases matching TRBD2. Unmatched junction bases numbered 3, after V lost 3 bases and J lost 2 bases. This CDR3 has 14 amino acids. Per the germline V gene, CDR1 is SGHTA and CDR2 is FQGNSA. The CDR3 here is CASSFLAVQETQYF. CDR3 in DNA: TGTGCCAGCAGCTTTCTAGCGGTTCAAGAGACCCAGTACTTC. Complete variable domain (other parts from reference TRBV7-2 and TRBJ2-5): GAGVSQSPSNKVTEKGKDVELRCDPISGHTALYWYRQSLGQGLEFLIYFQGNSAPDKSGLPSDRFSAERTGGSVSTLTIQRTQQEDSAVYLCASSFLAVQETQYFGPGTRLLVL.

V is TRBV6-1 and J is TRBJ1-3, with a possible D match to TRBD1 (5 bases). Trimming stripped 2 bases from V and 2 bases from J, with 16 bases between. Germline-derived CDR1 and CDR2 are MNHNS and SASEGT. This CDR3 is 17 amino acids long. In nucleotides, the CDR3 is TGTGCCAGCAGTGAATACCCCAGGGCCTCTCCTGGAAACACCATATATTTT. Its protein is CASSEYPRASPGNTIYF.

The rearrangement joins TRBV9 to TRBJ1-1, with D unresolved. Germline V gene lookup returns CDR1 SGDLS and CDR2 YYNGEE. The CDR3 contains 14 residues. V was shortened by 2 bases and J by 5 bases, with 13 bases between the two germline ends. The CDR3 bases are TGTGCCAGCAGCGTCATTTTTGGGGATACTGAAGCTTTCTTT. Amino acids: CASSVIFGDTEAFF.

The V call is TRBV7-2, the J call TRBJ1-1, with D tentatively TRBD1 (5 bases). Between the trimmed V and J ends, which lost 1 base and 6 bases, there was a span of 6 bases. CDR1 and CDR2 from the germline V gene are SGHTA and FQGNSA. The CDR3 has 12 residues. This chain's CDR3 is CASSLGGAEAFF. The DNA for the CDR3 is TGTGCCAGCAGCTTAGGGGGCGCTGAAGCTTTCTTT.

CDR3 in amino acids: CASTHYGRTGGGETQYF. The CDR3 DNA reads TGTGCCAGTACCCACTACGGGAGGACAGGGGGCGGGGAGACCCAGTACTTC. The chain has TRBV19 and TRBJ2-5; 11 positions match TRBD1. Trimming at V came to 7 bases and at J to 5 bases, leaving 15 bases not matched to a gene. The CDR3 runs to 17 residues. The V gene's germline CDR1 is LNHDA and CDR2 SQIVND (reference sequence).

The rearrangement joins TRBV19 to TRBJ1-5; D is uncertain. The length of the CDR3 is 15 residues. V dropped 7 bases and J dropped 2 bases, with 15 bases sitting between them. Germline V gene data show CDR1 as LNHDA and CDR2 as SQIVND (reference sequence). The CDR3 loop is CASTWQTGRNQPQHF. The CDR3 DNA is TGTGCCAGTACCTGGCAGACGGGTCGCAATCAGCCCCAGCATTTT.

This rearrangement joins TRBV21-1 to TRBJ2-5; the table's D call, TRBD1, has no DNA check behind it. TRBV21-1 counts as a pseudogene. The CDR3 has 20 residues. The CDR3 region has the DNA TGTGCCAGCAGCAAAGCGCCAGGGCAATCCCCCGCTAGTCCCGAGGAGACCCAGTACTTC. Translation gives CASSKAPGQSPASPEETQYF.

This clone appeared a few times. Here the CDR3 DNA reads TGTGCCAGCAGCACCCGCTGGGGGCGCAAGGAGACCCAGTACTTC. This codes for CASSTRWGRKETQYF. The rearrangement uses TRBV28 and TRBJ2-5; D possibly corresponds to TRBD1 (6 bases). With 6 bases removed from V and 5 bases from J, the gap between germline ends came to 19 bases. CDR3 size: 15 residues. Germline CDR1 MDHEN, CDR2 SYDVKM.

This sequence joins TRBV19 and TRBJ2-1; D gene ambiguous. V lost 4 bases and J lost 9, with 16 bases in between. The germline gives CDR1 LNHDA, CDR2 SQIVND (reference sequence). The CDR3 sequence is 14 residues long. The CDR3 nucleotides read TGTGCCAGTAGTACCCTCGGGTCCATAGGTGAGCAGTTCTTC. It encodes CASSTLGSIGEQFF.